This TCR beta chain stems from a study of control samples from healthy donors and cancer patients. In this sample, this clone turned up a few times. Libraries were prepared by immunoSEQ multiplex PCR; TCRdb keeps only in-frame clonotypes and omits some of them. Among 65,000 to 85,000 clones, 87% were seen once, and the ten largest hold approximately 2.5%. The CDR3 is 17 residues long. The germline gives CDR1 SGHRS, CDR2 YFSETQ. V gave up 0 bases and J gave up 5 bases, with 20 bases separating them. The chain recombines TRBV5-1 with TRBJ2-5; D is tentatively TRBD1 or TRBD2 (6 bases each). This clonotype originated in a woman in her 50s with head and neck cancer. Material: PBMCs. The DNA for the CDR3 is TGCGCCAGCAGCTTGGATCCCCCCGGGGGCGGCAGGGAGACCCAGTACTTC. Translated, it gives CASSLDPPGGGRETQYF.